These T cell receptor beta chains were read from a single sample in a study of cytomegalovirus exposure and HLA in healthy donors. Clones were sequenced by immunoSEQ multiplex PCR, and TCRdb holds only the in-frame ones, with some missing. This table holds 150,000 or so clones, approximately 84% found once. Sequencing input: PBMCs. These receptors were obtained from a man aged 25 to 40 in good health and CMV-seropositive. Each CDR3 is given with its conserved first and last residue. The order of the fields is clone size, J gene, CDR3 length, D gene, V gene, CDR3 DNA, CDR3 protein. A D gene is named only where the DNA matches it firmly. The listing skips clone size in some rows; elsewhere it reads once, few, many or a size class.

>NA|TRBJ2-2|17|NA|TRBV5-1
TGCGCCAGCACCGAAAATCAGGGTTCTAGCGTCACCGGGGAGCTGTTTTTT
CASTENQGSSVTGELFF
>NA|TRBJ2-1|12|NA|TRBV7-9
TGTGCCAGCAGCGCTCAGGGTAATGAGCAGTTCTTC
CASSAQGNEQFF
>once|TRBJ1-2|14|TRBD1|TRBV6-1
TGTGCCAGCAGTGTCGACAGGGGGTACTATGGCTACACCTTC
CASSVDRGYYGYTF
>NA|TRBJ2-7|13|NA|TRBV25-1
TGTGCCAGCAGTGTAGGGGCCTCACACGAGCAGTACTTC
CASSVGASHEQYF
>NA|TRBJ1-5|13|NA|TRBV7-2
TGTGCCAGCAGCTCACAGATGGTCCAGCCCCAGCATTTT
CASSSQMVQPQHF
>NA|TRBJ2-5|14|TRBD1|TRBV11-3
TGTGCCAGCCGAACAGGGGGCGCAGGGGAGACCCAGTACTTC
CASRTGGAGETQYF
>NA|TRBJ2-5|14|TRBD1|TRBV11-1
TGTGCCAGCAGCAGGACAGGGGTGTTAGAGACCCAGTACTTC
CASSRTGVLETQYF
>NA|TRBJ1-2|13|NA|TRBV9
TGTGCCAGCAGCGTAGGGCAGGCGGGTGGCTACACCTTC
CASSVGQAGGYTF
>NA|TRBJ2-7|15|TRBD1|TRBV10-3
TGTGCCATCAGTGAGCCGGGACAGGGATCGACCGAGCAGTACTTC
CAISEPGQGSTEQYF
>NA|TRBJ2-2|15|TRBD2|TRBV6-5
TGTGCCAGCAGTTCGAGCGGGGCGAACACCGGGGAGCTGTTTTTT
CASSSSGANTGELFF
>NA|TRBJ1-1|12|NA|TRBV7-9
TGTGCCAGCAGCTTGGCAGGGGATGAAGCTTTCTTT
CASSLAGDEAFF
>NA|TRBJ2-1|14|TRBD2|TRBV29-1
TGCAGCGTTGAAGCCCCGTGGGAGGGCAATGAGCAGTTCTTC
CSVEAPWEGNEQFF
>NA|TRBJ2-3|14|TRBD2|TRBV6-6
TGTGCCAGCAGTTTGACTAGCGGCACAGATACGCAGTATTTT
CASSLTSGTDTQYF